This TCR beta chain stems from a study of shared T cell receptors in the human thymus. Profiled with immunoSEQ multiplex PCR; TCRdb holds only in-frame clones, not every one. This sample has 650,000 to 950,000 clones, with approximately 83% found just once. This clone turned up a few times. CDR3 size: 12 residues. In germline, CDR1 is MNHEY, CDR2 SVGAGI. V gave up 5 bases and J gave up 5 bases, with 9 bases separating them. This sample was shared with a second study, whose subject was human thymus T cells. In that study: Resected material from corrective heart surgery provided the thymus tissue analysed. Both thymic and peripheral blood repertoires showed apparently biased V and J usage. Related research found strongly overlapping thymic repertoires in unrelated individuals.

V gene TRBV6-5 combines with J gene TRBJ1-1; D gene uncertain. The clonotype was recovered from a girl in the first two years of life with a congenital heart defect. The sequenced material came from thymocytes. CDR3 nucleotide sequence: TGTGCCAGCAGTAACCAAGAGACTGAAGCTTTCTTT. This translates into CASSNQETEAFF.